The 17 T cell receptor beta chains in this list originate from one sample, sequenced in a study of Ad26.COV2.S vaccination and SARS-CoV-2 variants. Using immunoSEQ multiplex PCR, the repertoire was profiled, and TCRdb retains in-frame clones only, with some absent. Of about 680,000 clones listed, more than 70% were seen once; the top ten hold approximately 1.5%. Treatment defined: about 20 received Ad26.COV2.S at low or high dose, single or two shots; about 5 received placebo; per-sample allocation not given. Day 63 following the first vaccine or placebo injection was when the samples were taken. Sample: peripheral blood, taken in a trial of Ad26.COV2.S vaccine versus placebo. All receptors come from a person aged 18-60 years who received the Ad26.COV2.S COVID-19 vaccine or a placebo.

The genes are TRBV10-3 and TRBJ1-4; 8 nucleotides line up with TRBD1. Germline V gene data show CDR1 as ENHRY and CDR2 as SYGVKD. The CDR3 consists of 15 residues. Trimming took 2 bases from V and 7 from J; bases not matched to a gene: 6. CDR3 loop: CAISEPGQGREKLFF. For the CDR3, the DNA is TGTGCCATCAGTGAGCCAGGACAGGGTCGTGAAAAACTGTTTTTT.

This chain connects TRBV6-6 to TRBJ1-2, with D uncertain. The CDR3 is made up of 14 amino acids. The V end was cut by 0 bases, the J end by 4 bases, with 9 bases between. The germline CDR1 and CDR2 sequences are MNHNY and SVGAGI (reference sequence). The CDR3 protein is CASSYSLGIYGYTF. As DNA, the CDR3 is TGTGCCAGCAGTTACTCGTTGGGGATCTATGGCTACACCTTC.

This clone was recorded once. This sample includes further DNA sequences coding for the same CDR3. This chain connects TRBV5-1 to TRBJ1-3; perhaps TRBD1 as D (5 bases). CDR1 and CDR2 (germline): SGHRS, YFSETQ. The CDR3 is 15 amino acids. V was pared by 0 bases and J by 0 bases, with 7 bases between. The CDR3 loop reads CASSLGGISGNTIYF. CDR3 bases: TGCGCCAGCAGCTTGGGGGGGATCTCTGGAAACACCATATATTTT.

Details on this clone: At the DNA level, this CDR3 is encoded by other sequences in the same sample as well. The chain recombines TRBV18 with TRBJ2-7, with no clear D. The length of the CDR3 is 13 residues. V was pared by 3 bases and J by 1 base, with 7 bases between. Per the germline V gene, CDR1 is KGHSH and CDR2 is LQKENI. The DNA of the CDR3 is TGTGCCAGCTCACCGGGGATTTCCTACGAGCAGTACTTC. It yields the protein CASSPGISYEQYF. The full variable domain, in which reference TRBV18 and TRBJ2-7 provide the parts outside the CDR3, is NAGVMQNPRHLVRRRGQEARLRCSPMKGHSHVYWYRQLPEEGLKFMVYLQKENIIDESGMPKERFSAEFPKEGPSILRIQQVVRGDSAAYFCASSPGISYEQYFGPGTRLTVT.

This clone was seen once. J is TRBJ2-1 and V is TRBV6-5, with unresolved D. V gave up 2 bases and J gave up 8 bases, with 10 bases separating them. The CDR3 is made up of 13 amino acids. Germline CDR1 MNHEY, CDR2 SVGAGI. The CDR3, as DNA: TGTGCCAGCAGTTACAGTTCGGTCTATGAGCAGTTCTTC. Its protein is CASSYSSVYEQFF.

The chain has TRBV11-2 and TRBJ2-2; the match to TRBD2 covers 9 bases. V lost 3 bases and J lost 7; bases outside the gene matches: 9. CDR1 and CDR2 (germline): SGHAT, FQNNGV. The CDR3 covers 16 residues. In DNA form, the CDR3 reads TGTGCCAGCAGCTTTCTGAGCGGGGGGAACTTCGGGGAGCTGTTTTTT. Its protein is CASSFLSGGNFGELFF.

This rearrangement joins TRBV7-9 to TRBJ2-7; TRBD1 matches 9 bases. V dropped 1 base and J dropped 5; count of bases not matched to a gene: 3. The CDR3 covers 14 residues. Germline CDR1 and CDR2: SEHNR and FQNEAQ (reference sequence). CDR3 amino acids: CASSLVDRGDEQYF. In nucleotides, the CDR3 is TGTGCCAGCAGCTTAGTGGACAGGGGCGACGAGCAGTACTTC.

The chain uses TRBV5-4 and TRBJ1-1, with a weak D call TRBD1 (6 bases). From germline, CDR1 is SGHNT and CDR2 YYREEE (reference sequence). V dropped 0 bases and J dropped 7 bases, with 16 bases sitting between them. The length of the CDR3 is 15 residues. In DNA form, the CDR3 reads TGTGCCAGCAGCTTGGGGCGATCGGGGGCACTTGAAGCTTTCTTT. Its translation: CASSLGRSGALEAFF. The complete variable domain, with remaining parts taken from reference TRBV5-4 and TRBJ1-1, reads ETGVTQSPTHLIKTRGQQVTLRCSSQSGHNTVSWYQQALGQGPQFIFQYYREEENGRGNFPPRFSGLQFPNYSSELNVNALELDDSALYLCASSLGRSGALEAFFGQGTRLTVV.

V and J are TRBV5-4 and TRBJ2-5; possibly TRBD1 for D (6 bases). Germline CDR1 and CDR2: SGHNT and YYREEE (reference sequence). The CDR3 is 13 amino acids. V lost 4 bases to trimming and J lost 3 bases, with 10 bases between them. The CDR3 coding sequence is TGTGCCAGCAGCCAAAGGACAGAAGAGACCCAGTACTTC. It is translated as CASSQRTEETQYF.

This clone turned up a few times. This sequence joins TRBV19 and TRBJ2-7; no firm D call. Trimming cost V 3 bases and J 0 bases, with 12 bases left between them. CDR1 LNHDA and CDR2 SQIVND come from the germline V gene (reference sequence). CDR3 length: 15 amino acids. CDR3 sequence (DNA): TGTGCCAGTAGTATGGAGTACCAGCCCTCCTACGAGCAGTACTTC. As protein: CASSMEYQPSYEQYF. Supplemented by reference TRBV19 and TRBJ2-7, the full variable domain reads DGGITQSPKYLFRKEGQNVTLSCEQNLNHDAMYWYRQDPGQGLRLIYYSQIVNDFQKGDIAEGYSVSREKKESFPLTVTSAQKNPTAFYLCASSMEYQPSYEQYFGPGTRLTVT.

The V gene is TRBV6-5, the J gene TRBJ2-6, with D possibly being TRBD1 (6 bases). The V end lost 10 bases, the J end lost 0 bases, and 13 bases lay between the germline ends. The CDR3 has 15 amino acids. Germline assignment: CDR1 MNHEY and CDR2 SVGAGI. The CDR3 coding sequence is TGTGCCACGCTCAGGGGTGACTCTGGGGCCAACGTCCTGACTTTC. This codes for CATLRGDSGANVLTF.

The DNA of the CDR3 is TGCGCCAGCAGCTTTACACAGGGCGGTAATGAAAAACTGTTTTTT. This encodes CASSFTQGGNEKLFF. The J gene is TRBJ1-4, the V gene TRBV5-1; D is possibly TRBD1 (6 bases). Trimming took 2 bases from V and 4 from J, leaving 12 bases between them. The germline gives CDR1 SGHRS, CDR2 YFSETQ. The CDR3 runs to 15 residues.

The chain combines TRBV30 with TRBJ1-4; the D gene is possibly TRBD1 (6 bases). The germline CDR1 and CDR2 sequences are GTSNPN and SVGIG (reference sequence). The germline V and J ends were trimmed by 3 bases and 5 bases, with 10 bases remaining between them. The CDR3 covers 13 residues. CDR3 coding DNA: TGTGCCTGGAGCGGACAGTTAAATGAAAAACTGTTTTTT. Its translation is CAWSGQLNEKLFF. The whole variable domain, filled in from reference TRBV30 and TRBJ1-4, reads SQTIHQWPATLVQPVGSPLSLECTVEGTSNPNLYWYRQAAGRGLQLLFYSVGIGQISSEVPQNLSASRPQDRQFILSSKKLLLSDSGFYLCAWSGQLNEKLFFGSGTQLSVL.

This clone was seen a handful of times. This chain uses TRBV15 with TRBJ1-6; D might be TRBD1 (5 bases). Trimming pared 3 bases from V and 8 bases from J, leaving 17 bases between. The CDR3 consists of 16 residues. Germline V CDR1 and CDR2: LNHNV, YYDKDF (reference sequence). The CDR3 region has the DNA TGTGCCACCAGCAGGGGGATGCAGGGCGCTTATTCACCCCTCCACTTT. It yields the protein CATSRGMQGAYSPLHF. Looking up the rest from reference TRBV15 and TRBJ1-6 gives the full variable domain: DAMVIQNPRYQVTQFGKPVTLSCSQTLNHNVMYWYQQKSSQAPKLLFHYYDKDFNNEADTPDNFQSRRPNTSFCFLDIRSPGLGDTAMYLCATSRGMQGAYSPLHFGNGTRLTVT.

Worth noting for this clone: Other DNA sequences in the sample encode the same CDR3. The V call is TRBV2, the J call TRBJ2-7; D is undetermined. The V gene lost 8 bases and the J gene lost 0 bases, with 11 bases spanning the gap. This CDR3 region has 13 residues. The germline gives CDR1 SNHLY, CDR2 FYNNEI. The CDR3 nucleotides are TGTGCCAGCCTTGGGCCCCCCTCCTACGAGCAGTACTTC. It specifies CASLGPPSYEQYF.

The chain has TRBV12-3 or TRBV12-4 and TRBJ1-6; no firm D call. The V end lost 8 bases, the J end lost 12 bases, and 14 bases lay between the germline ends. CDR3 size: 12 residues. The DNA for the CDR3 is TGTGCCAGCTGTAGGCAGGTGGAACCCCTCCACTTT. This translates into CASCRQVEPLHF.

The chain has TRBV6-5 and TRBJ1-1; D is ambiguous. Germline V gene sequence: CDR1 MNHEY, CDR2 SVGAGI. This CDR3 comprises 13 residues. V gave up 0 bases and J gave up 7 bases, with 9 bases separating them. The CDR3 protein is CASSYSILNEAFF. CDR3 bases: TGTGCCAGCAGTTACTCTATCCTGAATGAAGCTTTCTTT.